This T cell receptor (beta chain) was recorded in a study of identical twins. The study, taken as a whole, reports: Clonotypes of the beta chain that were abundant in cord blood carried fewer insertions (memory repertoires showed none).

Remarks on this clonotype: What it recognizes is unknown.

TCRdb reprocessed the 5' RACE reads via MiXCR and lists one record per CDR3 protein. The data contain approximately 1.8 million distinct CDR3 sequences, under 35% of them singletons. The clonotype comes from a newborn girl in good health. What was sequenced was cord blood.

The CDR3 spells CASSLYASGTDTQYF. In nucleotides, the CDR3 is TGTGCCAGCAGCTTGTATGCTAGCGGCACAGATACGCAGTATTTT. The chain carries TRBV5-5 and TRBJ2-3, with D possibly TRBD2 on 6 matching bases. Germline loops: CDR1 SGHKS, CDR2 YYEKEE (reference sequence). V dropped 1 base and J dropped 1 base, with 10 bases sitting between them. The length of the CDR3 is 15 residues.